This T cell receptor beta chain comes out of a study of shared clonotypes between healthy human individuals. General observations from the study: Generally, naive subsets (rather than memory subsets) showed larger estimated richness.

Concerning this clone itself: Its specificity is not known.

Germline V gives CDR1 MNHNY, CDR2 SVGAGI (reference sequence). The CDR3 consists of 16 residues. The V gene lost 8 bases and the J gene lost 5 bases, with 24 bases spanning the gap. Assay used: immunoSEQ multiplex PCR; TCRdb lists only in-frame clones, some missing. In the table there are about 2.3 million clones, about nine tenths of which are singletons. Subsets obtained from CD4+ cells comprised CD45RA+ naive and CD45RA-negative memory cells. The TCR originated in a man between 18 and 29 years old in good health. Some clones in this sample may be carry-over from other donors' samples. The chain is built from TRBV6-6 and TRBJ2-5; no clear D. Sequenced material: naive CD4+ T cells from PBMCs. Subset: CD45RA+ positively selected. CDR3 amino acids: CASRKGPGPAQETQYF. The CDR3 coding sequence is TGTGCCAGCCGAAAAGGGCCGGGCCCAGCACAGGAGACCCAGTACTTC.